This is a list of T cell receptor beta chains from one sample in a study of control samples from healthy donors and cancer patients. Libraries were prepared by immunoSEQ multiplex PCR; TCRdb keeps only in-frame clonotypes and omits some of them. The table includes some 130,000 clones, about 93% detected once. Sequenced: blood. The origin of the receptors is a man aged 40-49 years in good health. The CDR3 runs from the conserved cysteine through the conserved F or W. A D gene is named only where the DNA matches it firmly. Size tells how often a clone was seen (once, few, many) or the class of an expanded clone, and some rows leave it out.

CDR3 protein	CDR3 DNA	CDR3 length	clone size	V gene	J gene	D gene
CASSLGQLVGYTF	TGTGCCAGCAGTTTGGGACAGTTGGTAGGCTACACCTTC	13	once	TRBV12-3/TRBV12-4	TRBJ1-2	TRBD1
CASSGTRLPQHF	TGTGCCAGCTCTGGGACTCGGTTGCCCCAGCATTTT	12	.	TRBV28	TRBJ1-5	.
CASTLPRGSNQPQHF	TGCGCCAGCACCTTACCACGAGGGAGCAATCAGCCCCAGCATTTT	15	.	TRBV23-1	TRBJ1-5	.
CASSAGTSGAWYNEQFF	TGTGCCAGCAGCGCCGGGACTAGCGGGGCATGGTACAATGAGCAGTTCTTC	17	.	TRBV5-5	TRBJ2-1	TRBD2
CASSFGLAGMYEQYF	TGTGCCAGCAGCTTCGGGCTAGCGGGGATGTACGAGCAGTACTTC	15	.	TRBV7-6	TRBJ2-7	TRBD2
CASMTTGAFF	TGCGCCAGCATGACCACGGGCGCTTTCTTT	10	.	TRBV10-1	TRBJ1-1	.
CASSDLQETQYF	TGTGCCAGCAGTGACTTACAAGAGACCCAGTACTTC	12	.	TRBV2	TRBJ2-5	.
CASSYTGAHGQPQHF	TGTGCCAGCAGCTATACAGGGGCCCACGGTCAGCCCCAGCATTTT	15	once	TRBV6-5	TRBJ1-5	TRBD1
CASRGGSYSNQPQHF	TGTGCCAGCAGAGGAGGAAGTTATAGCAATCAGCCCCAGCATTTT	15	.	TRBV6-5	TRBJ1-5	.
CASSSYRTYGYTF	TGTGCCAGCAGTTCCTACAGGACTTATGGCTACACCTTC	13	.	TRBV27	TRBJ1-2	.
CASSVASGTDTQYF	TGTGCCAGCAGCGTAGCAAGCGGCACAGATACGCAGTATTTT	14	.	TRBV9	TRBJ2-3	.
CASREPFEQYF	TGTGCCAGCAGGGAGCCCTTCGAGCAGTACTTC	11	.	TRBV21-1	TRBJ2-7	.
CASSLAERDGTDTQYF	TGTGCCAGCAGCTTAGCGGAGAGGGACGGCACAGATACGCAGTATTTT	16	.	TRBV7-8	TRBJ2-3	.
CASSGSYGETQYF	TGTGCCAGCAGCGGGTCTTACGGGGAGACCCAGTACTTC	13	.	TRBV5-6	TRBJ2-5	.
CASSVSVAVNEQFF	TGTGCCAGCAGCGTGTCTGTGGCGGTCAATGAGCAGTTCTTC	14	.	TRBV9	TRBJ2-1	.
CASSEVGSGELFF	TGCGCCAGCAGTGAGGTTGGCAGCGGGGAGCTGTTTTTT	13	.	TRBV10-1	TRBJ2-2	.
CASSQPPGRTSVSHEQYF	TGCGCCAGCAGCCAACCCCCAGGGAGGACTAGCGTTTCCCACGAGCAGTACTTC	18	.	TRBV4-1	TRBJ2-7	TRBD2
CASSLDYPDTQYF	TGTGCCAGCAGTCTCGACTATCCCGATACGCAGTATTTT	13	.	TRBV7-9	TRBJ2-3	.
CASSLREGYQYF	TGTGCCAGCAGTCTTCGTGAGGGATATCAGTACTTC	12	once	TRBV2	TRBJ2-7	.
CASSLFTGELFF	TGTGCCAGCAGTCTATTTACCGGGGAGCTGTTTTTT	12	.	TRBV13	TRBJ2-2	.
CASSPGNRDTQYF	TGCGCCAGCAGCCCCGGGAATAGGGATACGCAGTATTTT	13	once	TRBV5-1	TRBJ2-3	.
CASSEPASTDTQYF	TGTGCCAGCAGTGAACCAGCCAGCACAGATACGCAGTATTTT	14	.	TRBV2	TRBJ2-3	.
CASIKGQGWTEAFF	TGTGCCAGCATTAAAGGACAGGGTTGGACTGAAGCTTTCTTT	14	.	TRBV2	TRBJ1-1	TRBD1
CASSLVGSGGPYNEQFF	TGTGCCAGCAGCTTAGTAGGTAGCGGGGGCCCCTACAATGAGCAGTTCTTC	17	.	TRBV7-8	TRBJ2-1	TRBD2
CAISRSRDPGNTIYF	TGTGCCATCAGTCGATCTAGGGACCCTGGAAACACCATATATTTT	15	few	TRBV10-3	TRBJ1-3	.
CASSPSGGETQYF	TGTGCCAGCAGTCCTAGCGGGGGGGAGACCCAGTACTTC	13	.	TRBV12-3/TRBV12-4	TRBJ2-5	TRBD2
CASSRRQGVTEAFF	TGTGCCAGCAGTCGGAGACAGGGGGTCACTGAAGCTTTCTTT	14	.	TRBV5-4	TRBJ1-1	TRBD1
CASRRQRNYGYTF	TGTGCCAGCAGGCGACAGCGCAACTATGGCTACACCTTC	13	.	TRBV2	TRBJ1-2	.
CASSVGGRDSPLHF	TGTGCCAGCAGCGTTGGCGGGAGGGATTCACCCCTCCACTTT	14	.	TRBV9	TRBJ1-6	.
CASSPMGQGETQYF	TGTGCCAGCAGCCCAATGGGACAGGGGGAGACCCAGTACTTC	14	.	TRBV3-1/TRBV3-2	TRBJ2-5	TRBD1
CASSVGGQAIYGYTF	TGTGCCAGCAGCGTAGGGGGACAGGCGATCTATGGCTACACCTTC	15	.	TRBV9	TRBJ1-2	TRBD1
CASSITEQALHWAQYF	TGTGCCAGCAGCATAACTGAACAGGCCTTACACTGGGCCCAGTACTTC	16	.	TRBV7-8	TRBJ2-5	.
CASSPARQGGYTF	TGCGCCAGCAGCCCCGCCCGGCAGGGTGGCTACACCTTC	13	.	TRBV5-1	TRBJ1-2	.
CASSMGLAGVGDTQYF	TGTGCCAGTAGTATGGGACTAGCGGGGGTCGGGGATACGCAGTATTTT	16	.	TRBV19	TRBJ2-3	TRBD2
CASSVGTSGGVAKNIQYF	TGTGCCAGCAGCGTAGGGACTAGCGGGGGGGTAGCCAAAAACATTCAGTACTTC	18	.	TRBV9	TRBJ2-4	TRBD2
CASSSGTLNQPQHF	TGTGCCAGCAGCTCCGGGACACTCAATCAGCCCCAGCATTTT	14	.	TRBV5-6	TRBJ1-5	.
CASSDDRGTYEQYF	TGTGCCAGCAGTGACGACAGGGGCACCTACGAGCAGTACTTC	14	.	TRBV6-6	TRBJ2-7	TRBD1
CASSSRTEHYEQYF	TGTGCCAGCAGCTCCAGGACAGAGCACTACGAGCAGTACTTC	14	once	TRBV6-5	TRBJ2-7	.
CASSSLGDGGEGGYTF	TGTGCTAGCAGCTCCCTGGGCGACGGAGGGGAGGGTGGCTACACCTTC	16	.	TRBV7-7	TRBJ1-2	.
CASSYDQGTNTEAFF	TGCGCCAGCAGCTACGATCAAGGGACGAACACTGAAGCTTTCTTT	15	.	TRBV5-1	TRBJ1-1	.
CASTLEGGARGYTF	TGTGCCAGCACCCTGGAGGGGGGGGCGCGAGGCTACACCTTC	14	few	TRBV3-1/TRBV3-2	TRBJ1-2	.